This is a list of T cell receptor beta chains from one sample in a study of T-cell reconstitution after alpha-beta-depleted transplantation in children. One entry per CDR3 protein results from TCRdb running MiXCR on the PCR reads. The sample lists some 490,000 distinct CDR3 sequences; roughly an eighth were seen once. The sample here was PBMCs from the stem cell graft donor, taken from the stem cell graft. All receptors derive from a human donor who donated a stem cell graft to a child with combined immunodeficiency. The CDR3 runs from the conserved cysteine through the conserved F or W. D genes are given only for firm matches. Size tells how often a clone was seen (once, few, many) or the class of an expanded clone, and some rows leave it out.

j_call	v_call	clone_size	d_call	cdr3_nt	cdr3_aa
TRBJ2-1	TRBV5-1	few	-	TGCGCCAGCAGCTTGGGTGCGCGACCCTCCTACAATGAGCAGTTCTTC	CASSLGARPSYNEQFF
TRBJ2-1	TRBV29-1	-	-	TGCAGCGTTGCGGATCGAAGCTCCTACAATGAGCAGTTCTTC	CSVADRSSYNEQFF
TRBJ2-7	TRBV9	-	TRBD2	TGTGCCAGCAGCGTCGGGACTAGCGGTTACTACGAGCAGTACTTC	CASSVGTSGYYEQYF
TRBJ2-1	TRBV5-6	few	-	TGTGCCAGCAGCTTGGGGACTCGCTCCTACAATGAGCAGTTCTTC	CASSLGTRSYNEQFF
TRBJ1-5	TRBV12-3/TRBV12-4	-	-	TGTGCCAGCAGAGAAGGGGGGCAGCCCCAGCATTTT	CASREGGQPQHF
TRBJ1-2	TRBV30	-	-	TGTGCCTGGAGTGTACGGCAGGACTATGGCTACACCTTC	CAWSVRQDYGYTF
TRBJ2-1	TRBV6-5	-	TRBD2	TGTGCCAGCAGTTACCCGACTAGCGGAAACAATGAGCAGTTCTTC	CASSYPTSGNNEQFF
TRBJ2-3	TRBV7-2	few	TRBD2	TGTGCCAGCAGCGTGCAGTCTAGCGGGGGGACCACAGATACGCAGTATTTT	CASSVQSSGGTTDTQYF
TRBJ1-1	TRBV29-1	-	-	TGCAGCGTTGACGGGGGTACAGGCACTGAAGCTTTCTTT	CSVDGGTGTEAFF
TRBJ2-3	TRBV4-2	-	TRBD1	TGTGCCAGCAGCCCCAGACAGGGGACAGTAGATACGCAGTATTTT	CASSPRQGTVDTQYF
TRBJ1-2	TRBV7-9	few	-	TGTGCCAGCAGCTTTAACAGTAGAACCAACTATGGCTACACCTTC	CASSFNSRTNYGYTF
TRBJ2-7	TRBV5-1	-	TRBD1	TGCGCCAGCGAAGGGGGCGGCGGCGAGCAGTACTTC	CASEGGGGEQYF
TRBJ2-5	TRBV18	few	TRBD2	TGTGCCAGCTCACCTGGACTAGCGGGAGATCGAGAGACCCAGTACTTC	CASSPGLAGDRETQYF
TRBJ2-7	TRBV20-1	-	TRBD2	TGCAGTGCTAGAAAGCTAGCGGGAGAATACGAGCAGTACTTC	CSARKLAGEYEQYF
TRBJ2-6	TRBV3-1	-	TRBD1	TGTGCCAGCAGCCGAGTACCGGGACAGGGGAGGGCTGGGGCCAACGTCCTGACTTTC	CASSRVPGQGRAGANVLTF
TRBJ2-2	TRBV7-8	many	TRBD2	TGTGCCAGCAGCGTGGGACTAGCGCCTAACACCGGGGAGCTGTTTTTT	CASSVGLAPNTGELFF
TRBJ2-2	TRBV5-1	many	-	TGCGCCAGCAGCGGGGGGACCCGGCGTCCTGGGGAGCTGTTTTTT	CASSGGTRRPGELFF
TRBJ1-2	TRBV10-3	many	-	TGTGCCATCAGTGAGGAAACAGGGAACTTCTATGGCTACACCTTC	CAISEETGNFYGYTF
TRBJ2-3	TRBV7-3	few	-	TGTGCCAGCAGCGCCCTTTTCGCACCGAGAACCACAGATACGCAGTATTTT	CASSALFAPRTTDTQYF
TRBJ2-3	TRBV6-2/TRBV6-3	-	-	TGTGCCAGCAGTTGGACCGTCTTTGCGCAGTATTTT	CASSWTVFAQYF
TRBJ2-1	TRBV27	many	-	TGTGCCAGCAGTTTAGGATCGGGCGGCCAGCAGTTCTTC	CASSLGSGGQQFF
TRBJ2-1	TRBV3-1	few	-	TGTGCCAGCAGCAAAATTCCTTCAAGTGAGGAGCAGTTCTTC	CASSKIPSSEEQFF
TRBJ1-5	TRBV7-2	-	-	TGTGCCAGCAGCTTAGTTGCGGGGAACAATCAGCCCCAGCATTTT	CASSLVAGNNQPQHF
TRBJ2-7	TRBV4-3	many	TRBD1	TGCGCCAGCAGCCAAGGCGGGACAGGTTCCTACGAGCAGTACTTC	CASSQGGTGSYEQYF
TRBJ2-3	TRBV6-1	many	TRBD1	TGTGCCAGCAACCCTGGACAGGGAACAGATACGCAGTATTTT	CASNPGQGTDTQYF
TRBJ1-2	TRBV10-2	few	-	TGCGCCAGCAGTAATAGGGAAAACCATGGCTACACCTTC	CASSNRENHGYTF
TRBJ2-2	TRBV4-3	few	TRBD1	TGCGCCAGCAGCCAAGTAGGACAGGGACCCGCCGGGGAGCTGTTTTTT	CASSQVGQGPAGELFF
TRBJ2-7	TRBV21-1	-	-	TGTGCCAGCAGCAAGGGATCGAAAGGCCATCCCCCCTCCTACGAGCAGTACTTC	CASSKGSKGHPPSYEQYF
TRBJ2-7	TRBV3-1	-	-	TGTGCCAGCAGCCGACCGGGACATGTCTACGAGCAGTACTTC	CASSRPGHVYEQYF
TRBJ2-3	TRBV7-2	-	-	TGTGCCAGCAGCTTAGTCCGAAAAGATACGCAGTATTTT	CASSLVRKDTQYF
TRBJ2-2	TRBV12-3/TRBV12-4	many	TRBD1	TGTGCCAGCAGGGTCACAGGGGGCAACACCGGGGAGCTGTTTTTT	CASRVTGGNTGELFF
TRBJ1-3	TRBV19	-	-	TGTGCCAGTAGTAAGGGCTTAACGGGAATCTCTGGAAACACCATATATTTT	CASSKGLTGISGNTIYF
TRBJ2-7	TRBV12-3/TRBV12-4	few	-	TGTGCCAGCAGTTTCTCCCCATGGTCCCACGAGCAGTACTTC	CASSFSPWSHEQYF
TRBJ1-2	TRBV20-1	-	-	TGCAGTGCTAGAGATGTGGGGCGCTTAAATGGCTACACCTTC	CSARDVGRLNGYTF
TRBJ2-2	TRBV7-2	-	-	TGTGCCAGCCGCCGGAGGGGAATCGGGGAGCTGTTTTTT	CASRRRGIGELFF
TRBJ2-7	TRBV29-1	few	-	TGCAGCGCTCGGCAAGTCCAACCCTACGAGCAGTACTTC	CSARQVQPYEQYF
TRBJ2-7	TRBV6-5	few	TRBD2	TGTGCCAGCAGTTTGGGGCTAGCGGGGGACCTCTACGAGCAGTACTTC	CASSLGLAGDLYEQYF
TRBJ2-1	TRBV11-2	few	TRBD2	TGTGCCAGCGGCGTAGCGGGAGGGGATGAGCAGTTCTTC	CASGVAGGDEQFF
TRBJ2-7	TRBV4-3	-	-	TGCGCCAGCAGCCAAGGGACTGTCAGAAACTACGAGCAGTACTTC	CASSQGTVRNYEQYF
TRBJ2-5	TRBV6-1	-	TRBD2	TGTGCCAGCAGCTTGGGACTAGCTATAGAGACCCAGTACTTC	CASSLGLAIETQYF
TRBJ1-6	TRBV4-3	few	-	TGCGCCAGCAGCCAAGATGAAACGACACCCCTCCACTTT	CASSQDETTPLHF
TRBJ2-1	TRBV7-2	-	TRBD1	TGTGCCAGCAGCAACCCGGGACAGTTTTTCTACAATGAGCAGTTCTTC	CASSNPGQFFYNEQFF
TRBJ2-1	TRBV5-1	-	-	TGCGCCAGCGCGGACACCTACAATGAGCAGTTCTTC	CASADTYNEQFF
TRBJ1-5	TRBV6-2/TRBV6-3	-	-	TGTGCCAGCAGAGGGGACGGCAATCAGCCCCAGCATTTT	CASRGDGNQPQHF
TRBJ2-7	TRBV14	few	TRBD1	TGTGCCAGCAGCCAAGATAGGGCGAGGACAGGGGGCCGCGAGCAGTACTTC	CASSQDRARTGGREQYF
TRBJ1-2	TRBV7-2	few	-	TGTGCCAGCAGCTTAGAGGCAGCTAACTATGGCTACACCTTC	CASSLEAANYGYTF